This T cell receptor beta chain stems from a study of regulatory T cells in long-lasting Graves disease. Study summary: Less than 3 months of antithyroid drugs had been taken by newly diagnosed Graves' patients.

This clonotype has more than one count but fewer than ten. HTBI primers from iRepertoire and Arm-PCR of CDR3 regions yielded the TCR beta libraries. Under the authors' procedure: Identification yielded 62 TRBV and 14 TRBJ segments across samples. TCRdb re-derived calls from the multiplex PCR reads in MiXCR, one entry per CDR3 protein. Clone size and V and J calls follow TCRdb, not the original study. The data show 400,000 to 450,000 distinct CDR3 sequences, with 16% seen just once and roughly 10% held by the top ten. Germline values: CDR1 MNHEY, CDR2 SMNVEV (reference sequence). The CDR3 is made up of 18 amino acids. V was clipped by 5 bases and J by 0 bases, with 17 bases between them. Time point meaning: newly diagnosed GD, antithyroid drugs for less than 3 months. Extracted PBMC RNA gave rise to the TCR library. These records were also assigned to another study, of T cells in Graves' hyperthyroidism and ophthalmopathy. As that study records: Onset of ophthalmopathy came a median approximately 6 months after the model predicted it.

This clonotype originated in a woman in her thirties with Graves disease. The material was peripheral blood mononuclear cells (PBMCs), obtained at new diagnosis, from a patient treated with antithyroid drugs. V is TRBV27 and J is TRBJ2-6, with D perhaps TRBD1 (6 bases). The CDR3 DNA reads as TGTGCCAGCAGTCGTCGGACAGATACGTACTCTGGGGCCAACGTCCTGACTTTC. The encoded protein is CASSRRTDTYSGANVLTF.